The entry that follows covers one T cell receptor beta chain sequence. Its antigen is currently unknown. PCR amplification relied on 60 Vbeta primers (plus 13 Jbeta primers). Only in-frame clones appear in the TCRdb table, and some are missing; sequencing was by immunoSEQ multiplex PCR. Of some 100,000 clones listed, more than 60% are singletons. The data were taken from a study of cytomegalovirus exposure and HLA in healthy donors. Overall study results and limits: An analysis that was carried out later associated some 17,000 TCR beta sequences with HLA alleles at 0.05 false discovery rate. Reported performance of the classifier showed diagnosis of cytomegalovirus status with high specificity and sensitivity.

CDR1 is SNHLY and CDR2 is FYNNEI in the germline V gene. The V gene end was trimmed by 7 bases and the J gene end by 5 bases; junction bases not matched to a gene: 7. The CDR3 extends over 13 amino acids. V and J are TRBV2 and TRBJ2-5; 7 bases agree with TRBD1. The source material was PBMCs. This receptor was obtained from a woman between 18 and 29 years old in good health and CMV-seropositive. The CDR3 nucleotides are TGTGCCAGCAATACCGACAGGGAGGAGACCCAGTACTTC. Its translation: CASNTDREETQYF. Together with reference TRBV2 and TRBJ2-5, the CDR3 gives the full variable domain: EPEVTQTPSHQVTQMGQEVILRCVPISNHLYFYWYRQILGQKVEFLVSFYNNEISEKSEIFDDQFSVERPDGSNFTLKIRSTKLEDSAMYFCASNTDREETQYFGPGTRLLVL.